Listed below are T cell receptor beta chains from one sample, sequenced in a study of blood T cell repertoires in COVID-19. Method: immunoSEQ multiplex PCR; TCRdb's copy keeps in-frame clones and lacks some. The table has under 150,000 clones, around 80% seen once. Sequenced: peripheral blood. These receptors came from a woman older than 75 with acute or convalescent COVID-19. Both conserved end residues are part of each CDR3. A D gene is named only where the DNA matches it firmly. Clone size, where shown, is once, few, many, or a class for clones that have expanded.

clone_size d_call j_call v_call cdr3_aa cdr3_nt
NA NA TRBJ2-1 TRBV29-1 CMGGTVSDEQFF TGCATGGGGGGAACGGTCAGCGATGAGCAGTTCTTC
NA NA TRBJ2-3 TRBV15 CATSRDGRGVGTDTQYF TGTGCCACCAGCAGAGATGGGAGGGGGGTTGGCACAGATACGCAGTATTTT
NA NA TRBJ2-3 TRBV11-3 CASSGDSTDTQYF TGTGCCAGCAGCGGGGACTCCACAGATACGCAGTATTTT
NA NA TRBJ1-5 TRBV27 CASSSLLQGNQPQHF TGTGCCAGCAGCTCTTTGTTGCAGGGCAATCAGCCCCAGCATTTT
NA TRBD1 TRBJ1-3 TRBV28 CASSLYRGHRGSGNTIYF TGTGCCAGCAGTTTATACAGGGGGCATCGTGGCTCTGGAAACACCATATATTTT
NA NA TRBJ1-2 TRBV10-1 CASSPRRTNYGYTF TGCGCCAGCAGTCCCAGAAGAACTAACTATGGCTACACCTTC
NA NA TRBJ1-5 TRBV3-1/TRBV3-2 CASSQDGGDGQPQHF TGTGCCAGCAGCCAAGATGGAGGGGATGGCCAGCCCCAGCATTTT
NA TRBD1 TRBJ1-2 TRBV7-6 CASSFQTGPGYGYTF TGTGCCAGCAGCTTCCAGACAGGGCCGGGGTATGGCTACACCTTC
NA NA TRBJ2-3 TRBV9 CASSVSSTDTQYF TGTGCCAGCAGCGTATCTAGCACAGATACGCAGTATTTT
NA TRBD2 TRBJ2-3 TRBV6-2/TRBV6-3 CASSLLAVGTDTQYF TGTGCCAGCAGTTTACTAGCGGTGGGGACAGATACGCAGTATTTT
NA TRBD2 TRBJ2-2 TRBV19 CASSRPGLAGGPGELFF TGTGCCAGTAGCCGCCCGGGACTAGCGGGAGGGCCCGGGGAGCTGTTTTTT
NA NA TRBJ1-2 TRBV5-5 CASSPDGTPDPRYGYTF TGTGCCAGCAGCCCCGACGGGACACCTGACCCTAGATATGGCTACACCTTC
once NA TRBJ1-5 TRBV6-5 CASSTGLYNQPQHF TGTGCCAGCAGTACGGGACTTTACAATCAGCCCCAGCATTTT
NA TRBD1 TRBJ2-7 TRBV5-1 CASSDGQGVYEQYF TGCGCCAGCAGCGACGGACAGGGGGTCTACGAGCAGTACTTC
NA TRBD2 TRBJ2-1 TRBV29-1 CSARSGRAEQFF TGCAGCGCCCGTAGCGGGAGGGCCGAGCAGTTCTTC
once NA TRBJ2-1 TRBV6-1 CASSESPGVYNEQFF TGTGCCAGCAGTGAATCCCCAGGGGTCTACAATGAGCAGTTCTTC
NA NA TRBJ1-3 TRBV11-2 CASSFARGSGNTIYF TGTGCCAGCAGTTTTGCAAGAGGGTCTGGAAACACCATATATTTT
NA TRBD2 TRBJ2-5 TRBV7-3 CASSQLAEETQYF TGTGCCAGCAGCCAACTAGCGGAAGAGACCCAGTACTTC
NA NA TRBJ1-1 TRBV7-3 CASSLNTGSNTEAFF TGTGCCAGCAGCCTAAACACAGGGTCGAACACTGAAGCTTTCTTT
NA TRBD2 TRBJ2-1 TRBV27 CASRERGPYNEQFF TGTGCCAGCAGGGAGCGGGGGCCCTACAATGAGCAGTTCTTC
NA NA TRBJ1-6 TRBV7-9 CASSPLGDSPLHF TGTGCCAGCAGCCCCCTAGGTGATTCACCCCTCCACTTT
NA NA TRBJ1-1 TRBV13 CASSSQGAVRGHGVNTEAFF TGTGCCAGCAGCTCACAGGGAGCGGTAAGGGGCCATGGCGTGAACACTGAAGCTTTCTTT
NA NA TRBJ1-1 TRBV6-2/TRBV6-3 CASSYSEGRTEAFF TGTGCCAGCAGTTACTCGGAGGGCCGGACTGAAGCTTTCTTT
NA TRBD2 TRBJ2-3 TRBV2 CASSATGLAGGTDTQYF TGTGCCAGCAGCGCCACTGGACTAGCGGGGGGCACAGATACGCAGTATTTT
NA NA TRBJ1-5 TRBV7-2 CASSPGGGWGQPQHF TGTGCCAGCAGCCCTGGGGGAGGGTGGGGTCAGCCCCAGCATTTT
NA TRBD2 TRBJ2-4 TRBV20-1 CSASRLAGPANIQYF TGCAGTGCTAGTAGACTAGCGGGACCGGCAAACATTCAGTACTTC
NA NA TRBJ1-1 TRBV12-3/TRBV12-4 CASSQTRGAEAFF TGTGCCAGCAGCCAGACCAGGGGCGCTGAAGCTTTCTTT
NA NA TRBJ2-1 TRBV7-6 CASSLTSSSYNEQFF TGTGCCAGCAGCTTGACTTCCAGCTCCTACAATGAGCAGTTCTTC
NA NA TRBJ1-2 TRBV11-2 CASSFPDKNYGYTF TGTGCCAGCAGCTTCCCGGACAAGAACTATGGCTACACCTTC
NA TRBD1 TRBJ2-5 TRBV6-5 CASSYSGQGAHETQYF TGTGCCAGCAGTTACTCTGGACAGGGGGCGCACGAGACCCAGTACTTC
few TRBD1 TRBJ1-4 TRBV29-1 CSVSGTGVPNEKLFF TGCAGCGTATCCGGGACAGGGGTTCCTAATGAAAAACTGTTTTTT
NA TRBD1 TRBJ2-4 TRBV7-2 CASSRRTGGDVGKNIQYF TGTGCCAGCAGCCGTCGGACAGGGGGCGACGTCGGCAAAAACATTCAGTACTTC
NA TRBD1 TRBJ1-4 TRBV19 CASSGQGHEKLFF TGTGCCAGTAGTGGACAGGGCCATGAAAAACTGTTTTTT
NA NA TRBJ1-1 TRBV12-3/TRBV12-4 CASSLTENTEAFF TGTGCCAGCAGCCTAACCGAGAACACTGAAGCTTTCTTT
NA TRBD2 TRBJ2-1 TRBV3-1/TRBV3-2 CASSQWTSGNNEQFF TGTGCCAGCAGCCAATGGACTAGCGGAAACAATGAGCAGTTCTTC
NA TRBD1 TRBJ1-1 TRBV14 CASSLAAGGNTEAFF TGTGCCAGCAGCCTCGCTGCAGGGGGGAACACTGAAGCTTTCTTT
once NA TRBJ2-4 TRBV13 CASSLGAGGDIQYF TGTGCCAGCAGCTTAGGGGCAGGAGGTGACATTCAGTACTTC
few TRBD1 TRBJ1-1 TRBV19 CASSIRQGTEAFF TGTGCCAGTAGTATCAGACAGGGCACTGAAGCTTTCTTT
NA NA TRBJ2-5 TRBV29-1 CSVVPGETQYF TGCAGCGTTGTCCCCGGGGAGACCCAGTACTTC
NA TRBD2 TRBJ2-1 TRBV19 CASSTSGGAGEQFF TGTGCCAGTAGTACTAGCGGGGGGGCCGGTGAGCAGTTCTTC
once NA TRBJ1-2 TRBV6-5 CASRGFDYHDYGYTF TGTGCCAGCAGGGGATTTGACTACCACGACTATGGCTACACCTTC
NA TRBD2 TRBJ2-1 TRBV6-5 CASSSGTSLGYNEQFF TGTGCCAGCAGTTCCGGGACTAGCCTAGGCTACAATGAGCAGTTCTTC
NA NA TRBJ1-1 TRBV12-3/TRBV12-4 CASWGRLNTEAFF TGTGCCAGTTGGGGGCGGTTGAACACTGAAGCTTTCTTT
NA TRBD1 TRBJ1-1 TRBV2 CASRLGTGNGEAFF TGTGCCAGCCGTCTGGGGACAGGGAATGGGGAAGCTTTCTTT
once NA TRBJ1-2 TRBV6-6 CASSNAYRDGYTF TGTGCCAGCAGTAACGCTTACAGGGACGGCTACACCTTC
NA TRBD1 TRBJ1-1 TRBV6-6 CASSGGQGVVTEAFF TGTGCCAGCAGTGGGGGACAGGGCGTGGTGACTGAAGCTTTCTTT
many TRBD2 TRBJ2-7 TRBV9 CASSPLAGVPDEQYF TGTGCCAGCAGCCCGCTGGCGGGGGTTCCGGACGAGCAGTACTTC
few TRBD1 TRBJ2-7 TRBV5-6 CASSPGTGVFPEQYF TGTGCCAGCAGCCCCGGGACAGGAGTTTTCCCCGAGCAGTACTTC
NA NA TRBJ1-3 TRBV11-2 CASSLARGEGNTIYF TGTGCCAGCAGCTTAGCCAGGGGCGAAGGAAACACCATATATTTT
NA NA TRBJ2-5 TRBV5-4 CASSPFGGQETQYF TGTGCCAGCAGCCCGTTCGGGGGACAAGAGACCCAGTACTTC
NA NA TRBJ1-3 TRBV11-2 CASNAIPGTKHSGNTIYF TGTGCCAGCAACGCCATTCCCGGGACTAAACACAGTGGAAACACCATATATTTT
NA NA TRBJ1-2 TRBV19 CASRGGAEGYTF TGTGCCAGTAGAGGGGGGGCTGAAGGCTACACCTTC
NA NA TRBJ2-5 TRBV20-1 CSAQRQETQYF TGCAGTGCTCAGCGGCAAGAGACCCAGTACTTC
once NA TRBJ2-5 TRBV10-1 CASSESKRGRGGTQYF TGCGCCAGCAGTGAGTCGAAGAGGGGCAGGGGTGGGACCCAGTACTTC
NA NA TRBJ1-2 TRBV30 CAWRESGAGYTF TGTGCCTGGAGGGAAAGTGGGGCCGGCTACACCTTC